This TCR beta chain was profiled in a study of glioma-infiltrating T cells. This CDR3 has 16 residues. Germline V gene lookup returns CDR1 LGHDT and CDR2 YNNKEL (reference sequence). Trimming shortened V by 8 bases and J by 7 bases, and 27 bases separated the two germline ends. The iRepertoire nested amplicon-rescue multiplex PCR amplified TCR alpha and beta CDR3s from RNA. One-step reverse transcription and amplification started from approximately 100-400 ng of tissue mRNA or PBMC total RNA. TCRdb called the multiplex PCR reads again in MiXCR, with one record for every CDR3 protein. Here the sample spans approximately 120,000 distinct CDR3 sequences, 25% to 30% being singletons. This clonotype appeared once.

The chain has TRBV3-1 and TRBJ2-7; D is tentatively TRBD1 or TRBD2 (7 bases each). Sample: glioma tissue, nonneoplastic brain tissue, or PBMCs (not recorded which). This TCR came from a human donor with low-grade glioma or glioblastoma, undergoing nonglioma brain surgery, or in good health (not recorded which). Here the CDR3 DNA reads TGTGCCAGCTTGAGCGGGGACAGCCGCTCTTACAATGAGCAGTACTTC. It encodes CASLSGDSRSYNEQYF.